A single sample is the source of the 13 T cell receptor beta chains below, sequenced in a study of shared T cell receptors in the human thymus. The assay was immunoSEQ multiplex PCR, and TCRdb's table has in-frame clones only and misses some. The sample records 540,000 or so clones, approximately 80% being singletons. In addition, the sample was reused for a study of human thymus T cells.

Specimen: thymocytes. These receptors were collected from a boy under two years old with a congenital heart defect.

The CDR3 region has the DNA TGTGCCAGCAGTTTATGCTACCGGGGGGACGAAAAACTGTTTTTT. Its translation is CASSLCYRGDEKLFF. J is TRBJ1-4 and V is TRBV28; a weak D match, TRBD1 (5 bases). Germline loops: CDR1 MDHEN, CDR2 SYDVKM. CDR3 length: 15 residues. Trimming pared 0 bases from V and 8 bases from J, leaving 13 bases between.

This clone was seen a single time. The chain has TRBV30 and TRBJ2-2, with TRBD1 as a possible D gene (5 bases). Trimming took 2 bases from V and 6 from J, leaving 13 bases between them. Germline V gene lookup returns CDR1 GTSNPN and CDR2 SVGIG (reference sequence). The length of the CDR3 is 14 residues. The CDR3 protein is CAWSSGRAPGELFF. In DNA, the CDR3 is TGTGCCTGGAGTTCGGGCAGGGCCCCCGGGGAGCTGTTTTTT.

The chain combines TRBV5-6 with TRBJ2-7; D is unclear. Germline CDR1 is SGHDT and CDR2 is YYEEEE. V dropped 3 bases and J dropped 2 bases, with 12 bases sitting between them. The CDR3 loop spans 14 amino acids. The CDR3 coding sequence is TGTGCCAGCAGCTGGAAGACTCAGACCTACGAGCAGTACTTC. It encodes CASSWKTQTYEQYF.

This clone was seen only a few times. V usage is TRBV19 and J usage is TRBJ1-3; D may be TRBD1 (6 bases). Trimming shortened V by 1 base and J by 0 bases, and 10 bases separated the two germline ends. From germline, CDR1 is LNHDA and CDR2 SQIVND (reference sequence). This CDR3 is 16 amino acids long. CDR3 in DNA: TGTGCCAGTAGTATAGGGACAGAGTCCTCTGGAAACACCATATATTTT. Its protein is CASSIGTESSGNTIYF. The full variable domain, its missing parts supplied by reference TRBV19 and TRBJ1-3, is DGGITQSPKYLFRKEGQNVTLSCEQNLNHDAMYWYRQDPGQGLRLIYYSQIVNDFQKGDIAEGYSVSREKKESFPLTVTSAQKNPTAFYLCASSIGTESSGNTIYFGEGSWLTVV.

The chain joins TRBV4-2 to TRBJ2-3, with 12 nucleotides matching TRBD2. This CDR3 spans 16 amino acids. Unmatched junction bases numbered 5, after V lost 4 bases and J lost 3 bases. CDR1 and CDR2 from the germline V gene are LGHNA and YNFKEQ. The CDR3 DNA reads TGTGCCAGCAGCCGCACACTAGCGGGAGGAACAGATACGCAGTATTTT. It specifies CASSRTLAGGTDTQYF.

The chain uses TRBV25-1 and TRBJ1-4, with D uncertain. The ends were cut back, 1 base at V and 4 bases at J, with 4 bases in the middle. The length of the CDR3 is 13 residues. Germline V gives CDR1 MGHDK, CDR2 SYGVNS. DNA for the CDR3: TGTGCCAGCAGTGAATCGGGTAATGAAAAACTGTTTTTT. Translating gives CASSESGNEKLFF.

The rearrangement uses TRBV19 and TRBJ2-1, with 8 bases that match TRBD2. J gave up 1 base and V 3 bases, and 11 bases lay outside the gene matches. Germline V CDR1 and CDR2: LNHDA, SQIVND (reference sequence). CDR3 length: 18 residues. CDR3 coding DNA: TGTGCCAGTAGTATCGGCGGGGAACTAGCGGATTCCTACAATGAGCAGTTCTTC. It encodes CASSIGGELADSYNEQFF.

CDR3 nucleotide sequence: TGTGCCAGCAGTCTCCTAGCGGAACCCCTCACAGATACGCAGTATTTT. It translates to CASSLLAEPLTDTQYF. The J gene is TRBJ2-3, the V gene TRBV2; TRBD2 matches 7 bases. CDR1 and CDR2 (germline): SNHLY, FYNNEI. J gave up 2 bases and V 5 bases, and 10 bases lay outside the gene matches. This CDR3 contains 16 residues.

The chain couples TRBV15 to TRBJ2-2; 9 nucleotides match TRBD2. V trimming: 3 bases; J trimming: 1 base; junction bases outside the gene matches: 6. The CDR3 contains 17 residues. From germline, CDR1 is LNHNV and CDR2 YYDKDF (reference sequence). The CDR3 sequence: CATSSLKTSGNTGELFF. DNA for the CDR3: TGTGCCACCAGCAGCTTGAAGACTAGCGGGAACACCGGGGAGCTGTTTTTT. The whole variable domain, filled in from reference TRBV15 and TRBJ2-2, reads DAMVIQNPRYQVTQFGKPVTLSCSQTLNHNVMYWYQQKSSQAPKLLFHYYDKDFNNEADTPDNFQSRRPNTSFCFLDIRSPGLGDTAMYLCATSSLKTSGNTGELFFGEGSRLTVL.

The chain employs TRBV4-2 and TRBJ2-3, with TRBD2 matching over 12 bases. From germline, CDR1 is LGHNA and CDR2 YNFKEQ. This CDR3 comprises 18 residues. Unmatched junction bases numbered 6, after V lost 2 bases and J lost 0 bases. CDR3 sequence reads: CASSQSSGRVPSTDTQYF. DNA for the CDR3: TGTGCCAGCAGCCAATCTAGCGGGAGGGTTCCAAGCACAGATACGCAGTATTTT.

The chain links TRBV14 to TRBJ1-1; D is uncertain. Trimming took off 4 bases at V and 5 bases at J, with 11 bases between the two ends. The CDR3 has 13 amino acids. The germline CDR1 and CDR2 sequences are SGHDN and FVKESK. The CDR3 bases are TGTGCCAGCAGCCCCCCAGAGAGGACTGAAGCTTTCTTT. This translates into CASSPPERTEAFF.

This clone occurred a few times. The rearrangement joins TRBV27 to TRBJ2-1; TRBD2 is a possible D gene (6 bases). Germline values: CDR1 MNHEY, CDR2 SMNVEV (reference sequence). Trimming cost V 5 bases and J 3 bases, with 14 bases left between them. The CDR3 has 15 residues. The CDR3 spells CASSPREIGYNEQFF. DNA of the CDR3: TGTGCCAGCAGTCCCCGGGAGATTGGCTACAATGAGCAGTTCTTC.

This clone came up a few times. In nucleotides, the CDR3 is TGTGCCAGCAGCTTGAGTCCTCAGGGCGTAATCTCTGAAGCTTTCTTT. Translated, it gives CASSLSPQGVISEAFF. The chain links TRBV5-6 to TRBJ1-1; D is perhaps TRBD1 (5 bases). This CDR3 comprises 16 residues. The germline V gene has CDR1 SGHDT and CDR2 YYEEEE. The V end lost 1 base, the J end lost 6 bases, and 19 bases lay between the germline ends.